This TCR beta chain was recovered during a study of T cell responses to AZD1222 COVID-19 vaccine. Study-level findings and limits: Most donors were white British and more were female, and clonal diversity was possibly underestimated. Repertoires were obtained solely post-peak T cell response.

TCRdb's copy holds only in-frame clones and misses some; the assay was immunoSEQ multiplex PCR. The sample lists around 78,000 clones, 85% to 90% occurring once. The table lists this clone with a few counts. Its antigen is unidentified. Germline V lookup: CDR1 MDHEN, CDR2 SYDVKM. The germline V and J ends were trimmed by 5 bases and 7 bases, with 18 bases remaining between them. CDR3 length: 16 amino acids. This sequence originates from an adult who received the AZD1222 COVID-19 vaccine. The chain joins TRBV28 to TRBJ1-6, with TRBD1 as a possible D gene (6 bases). The source was peripheral blood, collected 28 days after the second AZD1222 dose. As DNA, the CDR3 is TGTGCCAGCAGTCACCTACAGGGCAGGGCCAATTCACCCCTCCACTTT. Protein product: CASSHLQGRANSPLHF.